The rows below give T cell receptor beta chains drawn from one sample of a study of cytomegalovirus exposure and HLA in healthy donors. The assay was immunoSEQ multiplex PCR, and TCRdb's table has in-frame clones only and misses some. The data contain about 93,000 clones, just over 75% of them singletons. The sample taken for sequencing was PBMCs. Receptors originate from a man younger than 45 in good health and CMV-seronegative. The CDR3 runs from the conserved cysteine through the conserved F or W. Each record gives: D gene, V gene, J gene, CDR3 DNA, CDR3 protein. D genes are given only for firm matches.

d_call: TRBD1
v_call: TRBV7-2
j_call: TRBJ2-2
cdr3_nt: TGTGCCAGCAGCTTACACAGGGGGAACACCGGGGAGCTGTTTTTT
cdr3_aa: CASSLHRGNTGELFF

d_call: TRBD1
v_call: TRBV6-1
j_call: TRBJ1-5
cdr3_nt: TGTGCCAGCAGTGAAGACAGGGGCGTGAGCAATCAGCCCCAGCATTTT
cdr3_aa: CASSEDRGVSNQPQHF

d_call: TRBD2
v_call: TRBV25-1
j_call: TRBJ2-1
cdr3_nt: TGTGCCAGCAGTGGGGTGGAGCGGGAGCCCTACAATGAGCAGTTCTTC
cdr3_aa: CASSGVEREPYNEQFF

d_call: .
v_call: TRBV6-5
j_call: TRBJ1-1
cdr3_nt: TGTGCCAGCAGTTACTCGACTTCCTTAAGTACTGAAGCTTTCTTT
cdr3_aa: CASSYSTSLSTEAFF

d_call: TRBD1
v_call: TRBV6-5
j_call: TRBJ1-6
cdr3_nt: TGTGCCAGCAGTTACACAGGGGGGCGATCACCCCTCCACTTT
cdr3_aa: CASSYTGGRSPLHF

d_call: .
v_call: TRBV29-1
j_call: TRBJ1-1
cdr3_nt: TGCAGCGGCCTCTTACAGGGAAAAGCTTTCTTT
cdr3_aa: CSGLLQGKAFF

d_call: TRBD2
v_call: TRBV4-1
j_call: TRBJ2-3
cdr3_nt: TGCGCCAGCAGCCAAGATACTAGCGGGAGCACAGATACGCAGTATTTT
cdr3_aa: CASSQDTSGSTDTQYF

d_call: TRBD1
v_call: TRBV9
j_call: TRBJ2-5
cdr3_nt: TGTGCCAGCAGCGCCCCCGGGACAGTACAAGAGACCCAGTACTTC
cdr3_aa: CASSAPGTVQETQYF

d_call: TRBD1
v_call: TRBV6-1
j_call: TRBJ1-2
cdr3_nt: TGTGCCAGCAGCGCGGACAGGGAAGATGGCTACACCTTC
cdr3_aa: CASSADREDGYTF

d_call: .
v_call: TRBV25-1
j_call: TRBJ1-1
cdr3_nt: TGTGCCAGCAGTGGGACAGAAATTTCGAACACTGAAGCTTTCTTT
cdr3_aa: CASSGTEISNTEAFF

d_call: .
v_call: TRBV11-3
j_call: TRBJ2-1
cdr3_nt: TGTGCCAGCACAACTGGGACTTCCAACAATGAGCAGTTCTTC
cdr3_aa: CASTTGTSNNEQFF

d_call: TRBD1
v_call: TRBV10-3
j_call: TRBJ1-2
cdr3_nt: TGTGCCATCAGTGAGGAGGGGGCGGCCTATGGCTACACCTTC
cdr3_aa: CAISEEGAAYGYTF

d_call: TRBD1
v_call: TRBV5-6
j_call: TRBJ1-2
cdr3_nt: TGTGCCAGCAGCTATGGGACAGGGAGTAATACTAACTATGGCTACACCTTC
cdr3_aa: CASSYGTGSNTNYGYTF

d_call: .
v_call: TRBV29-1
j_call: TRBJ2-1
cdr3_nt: TGCAGCGTTGGAGAGATAGCTTACAATGAGCAGTTCTTC
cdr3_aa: CSVGEIAYNEQFF

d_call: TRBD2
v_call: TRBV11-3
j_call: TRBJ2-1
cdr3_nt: TGTGCCAGCAGCTCCCGACTAGCGGGAGCAAGGAATGAGCAGTTCTTC
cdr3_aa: CASSSRLAGARNEQFF

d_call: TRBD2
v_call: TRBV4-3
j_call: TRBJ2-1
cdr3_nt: TGCGCCAGCACCCTGGCTAGCGGGGTTGGCAATGAGCAGTTCTTC
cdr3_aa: CASTLASGVGNEQFF

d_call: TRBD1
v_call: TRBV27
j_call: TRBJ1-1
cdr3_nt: TGTGCCAGCAGTGGACGCTACTTGACAGGGGCGAATTCCGAAGCTTTCTTT
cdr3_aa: CASSGRYLTGANSEAFF